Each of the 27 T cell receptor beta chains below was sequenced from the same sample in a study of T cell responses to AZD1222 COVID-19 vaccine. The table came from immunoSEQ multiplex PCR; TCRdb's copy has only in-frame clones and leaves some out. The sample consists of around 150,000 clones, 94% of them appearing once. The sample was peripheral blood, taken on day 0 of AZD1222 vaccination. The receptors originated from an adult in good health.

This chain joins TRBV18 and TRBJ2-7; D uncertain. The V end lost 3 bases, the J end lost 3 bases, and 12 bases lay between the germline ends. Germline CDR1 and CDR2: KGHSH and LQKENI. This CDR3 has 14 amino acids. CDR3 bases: TGTGCCAGCTCACCTTCCTACGTTAACTACGAGCAGTACTTC. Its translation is CASSPSYVNYEQYF.

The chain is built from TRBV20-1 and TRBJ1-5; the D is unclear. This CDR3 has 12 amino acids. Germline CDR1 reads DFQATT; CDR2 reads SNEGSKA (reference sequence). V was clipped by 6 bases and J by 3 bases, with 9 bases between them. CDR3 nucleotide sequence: TGCAGTGCGAGTGACCCCAATCAGCCCCAGCATTTT. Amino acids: CSASDPNQPQHF.

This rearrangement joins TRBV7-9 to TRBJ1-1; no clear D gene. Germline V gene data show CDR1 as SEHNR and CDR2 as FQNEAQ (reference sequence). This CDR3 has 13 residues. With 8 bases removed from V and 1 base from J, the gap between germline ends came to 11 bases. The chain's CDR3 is CASLTKGNTEAFF. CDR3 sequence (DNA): TGTGCCAGCCTTACCAAGGGGAACACTGAAGCTTTCTTT.

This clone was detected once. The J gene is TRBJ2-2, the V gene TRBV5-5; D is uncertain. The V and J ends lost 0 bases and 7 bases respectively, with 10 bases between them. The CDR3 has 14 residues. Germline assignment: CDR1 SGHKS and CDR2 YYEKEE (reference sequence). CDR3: CASSLEVGFGELFF. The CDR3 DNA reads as TGTGCCAGCAGCTTGGAGGTGGGATTCGGGGAGCTGTTTTTT.

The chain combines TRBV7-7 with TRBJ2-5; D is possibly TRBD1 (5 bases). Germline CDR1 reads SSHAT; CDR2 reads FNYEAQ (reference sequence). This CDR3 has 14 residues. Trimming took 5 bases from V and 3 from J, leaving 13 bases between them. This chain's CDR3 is CASSRPGREETQYF. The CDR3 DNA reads TGTGCCAGCAGCCGCCCAGGCAGGGAAGAGACCCAGTACTTC. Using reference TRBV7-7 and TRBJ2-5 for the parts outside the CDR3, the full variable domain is GAGVSQSPRYKVTKRGQDVTLRCDPISSHATLYWYQQALGQGPEFLTYFNYEAQPDKSGLPSDRFSAERPEGSISTLTIQRTEQRDSAMYRCASSRPGREETQYFGPGTRLLVL.

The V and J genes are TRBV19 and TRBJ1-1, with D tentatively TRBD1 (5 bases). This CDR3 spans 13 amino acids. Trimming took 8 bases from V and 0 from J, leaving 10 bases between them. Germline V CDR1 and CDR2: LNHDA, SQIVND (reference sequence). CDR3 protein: CASGGGLNTEAFF. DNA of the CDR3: TGTGCCAGTGGGGGGGGATTGAACACTGAAGCTTTCTTT. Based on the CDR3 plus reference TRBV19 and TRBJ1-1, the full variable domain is DGGITQSPKYLFRKEGQNVTLSCEQNLNHDAMYWYRQDPGQGLRLIYYSQIVNDFQKGDIAEGYSVSREKKESFPLTVTSAQKNPTAFYLCASGGGLNTEAFFGQGTRLTVV.

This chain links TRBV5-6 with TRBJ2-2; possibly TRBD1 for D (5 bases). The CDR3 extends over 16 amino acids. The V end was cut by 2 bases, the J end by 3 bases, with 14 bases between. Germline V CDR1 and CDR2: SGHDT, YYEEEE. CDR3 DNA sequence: TGTGCCAGCAGCTTCCGACCTGACAGAGACACCGGGGAGCTGTTTTTT. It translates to CASSFRPDRDTGELFF.

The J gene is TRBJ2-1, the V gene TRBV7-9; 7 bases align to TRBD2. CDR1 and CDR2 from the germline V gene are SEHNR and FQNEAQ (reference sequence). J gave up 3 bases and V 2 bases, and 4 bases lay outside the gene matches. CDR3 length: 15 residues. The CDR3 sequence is CASSLLASGYNEQFF. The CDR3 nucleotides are TGTGCCAGCAGCTTATTGGCTAGCGGCTACAATGAGCAGTTCTTC.

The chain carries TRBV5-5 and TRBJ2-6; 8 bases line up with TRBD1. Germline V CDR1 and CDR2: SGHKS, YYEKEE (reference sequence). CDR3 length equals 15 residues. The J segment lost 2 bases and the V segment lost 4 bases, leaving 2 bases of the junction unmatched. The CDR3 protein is CASSRTGTGANVLTF. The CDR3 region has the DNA TGTGCCAGCAGCCGGACAGGGACTGGGGCCAACGTCCTGACTTTC.

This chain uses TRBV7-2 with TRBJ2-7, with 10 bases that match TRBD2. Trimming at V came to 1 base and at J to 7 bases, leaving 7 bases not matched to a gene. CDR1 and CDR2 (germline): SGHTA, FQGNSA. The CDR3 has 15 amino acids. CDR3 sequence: CASSLGLAGGREQYF. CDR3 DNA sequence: TGTGCCAGCAGCTTAGGCTTAGCGGGAGGAAGGGAGCAGTACTTC.

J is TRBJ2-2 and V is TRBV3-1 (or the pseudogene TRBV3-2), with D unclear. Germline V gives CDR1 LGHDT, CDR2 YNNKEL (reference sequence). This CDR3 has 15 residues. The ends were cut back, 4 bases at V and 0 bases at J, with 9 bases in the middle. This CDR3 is CASSPPTSNTGELFF. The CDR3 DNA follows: TGTGCCAGCAGCCCCCCTACGTCGAACACCGGGGAGCTGTTTTTT.

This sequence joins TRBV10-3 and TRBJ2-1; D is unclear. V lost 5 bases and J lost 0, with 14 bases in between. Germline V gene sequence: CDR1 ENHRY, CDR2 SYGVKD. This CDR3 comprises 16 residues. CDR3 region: CAISYLSVSSYNEQFF. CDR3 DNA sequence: TGTGCCATCAGTTACCTCTCGGTGAGCTCCTACAATGAGCAGTTCTTC.

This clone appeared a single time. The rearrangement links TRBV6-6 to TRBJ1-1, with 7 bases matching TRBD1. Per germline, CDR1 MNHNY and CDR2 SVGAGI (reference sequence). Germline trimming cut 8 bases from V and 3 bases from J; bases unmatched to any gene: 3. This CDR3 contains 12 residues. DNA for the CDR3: TGTGCCAGCCTCGACAGGGACACTGAAGCTTTCTTT. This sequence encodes CASLDRDTEAFF.

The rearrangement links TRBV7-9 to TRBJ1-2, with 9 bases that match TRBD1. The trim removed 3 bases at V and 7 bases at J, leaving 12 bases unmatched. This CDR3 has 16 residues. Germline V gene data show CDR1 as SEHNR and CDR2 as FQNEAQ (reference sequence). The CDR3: CASSFRQGGSLGGYTF. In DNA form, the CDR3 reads TGTGCCAGCAGCTTCCGACAGGGGGGTTCCTTGGGTGGCTACACCTTC.

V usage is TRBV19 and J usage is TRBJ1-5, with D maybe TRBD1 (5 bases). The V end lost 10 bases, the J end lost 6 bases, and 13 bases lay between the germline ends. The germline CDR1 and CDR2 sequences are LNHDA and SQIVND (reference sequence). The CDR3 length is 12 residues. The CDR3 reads CATSFGGQPQHF. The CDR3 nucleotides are TGTGCCACCTCCTTCGGGGGTCAGCCCCAGCATTTT.

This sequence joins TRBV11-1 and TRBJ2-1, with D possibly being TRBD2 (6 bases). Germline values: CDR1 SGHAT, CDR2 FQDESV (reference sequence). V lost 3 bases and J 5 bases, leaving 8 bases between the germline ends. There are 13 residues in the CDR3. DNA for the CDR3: TGTGCCAGCAGCTTCTTAGCGGACAATGAGCAGTTCTTC. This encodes CASSFLADNEQFF.

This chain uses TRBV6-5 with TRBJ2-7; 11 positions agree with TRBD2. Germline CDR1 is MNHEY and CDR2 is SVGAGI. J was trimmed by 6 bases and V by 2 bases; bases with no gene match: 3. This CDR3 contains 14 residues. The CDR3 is CASSYASGGREQYF. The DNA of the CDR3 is TGTGCCAGCAGTTACGCTAGCGGGGGGCGCGAGCAGTACTTC.

CDR3 region: CASSVEQGAIYGYTF. CDR3 sequence (DNA): TGTGCCAGCAGTGTTGAACAGGGGGCGATCTATGGCTACACCTTC. The rearrangement joins TRBV2 to TRBJ1-2; TRBD1 agrees at 9 bases. CDR3 length equals 15 residues. Trimming cost V 4 bases and J 4 bases; bases outside gene matches: 7. The germline gives CDR1 SNHLY, CDR2 FYNNEI.

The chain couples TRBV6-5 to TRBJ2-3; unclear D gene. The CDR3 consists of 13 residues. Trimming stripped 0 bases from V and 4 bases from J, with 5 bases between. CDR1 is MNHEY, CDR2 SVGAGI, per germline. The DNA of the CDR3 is TGTGCCAGCAGTTACTCGAGATCAGATACGCAGTATTTT. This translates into CASSYSRSDTQYF.

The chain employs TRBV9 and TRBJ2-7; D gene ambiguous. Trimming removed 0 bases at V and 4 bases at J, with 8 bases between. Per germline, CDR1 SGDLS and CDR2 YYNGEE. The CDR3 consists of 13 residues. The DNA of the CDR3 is TGTGCCAGCAGCGTAGGTTCAGTATACGAGCAGTACTTC. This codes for CASSVGSVYEQYF.

The CDR3 here is CASSQEGMKQFF. The CDR3 DNA sequence: TGTGCCAGCAGCCAAGAGGGTATGAAGCAGTTCTTC. The chain employs TRBV3-1 (or the pseudogene TRBV3-2) and TRBJ2-1; D unresolved. CDR1 is LGHDT, CDR2 YNNKEL, per germline (reference sequence). V shed 0 bases and J shed 11 bases, with 8 bases lying between them. CDR3 length: 12 amino acids.

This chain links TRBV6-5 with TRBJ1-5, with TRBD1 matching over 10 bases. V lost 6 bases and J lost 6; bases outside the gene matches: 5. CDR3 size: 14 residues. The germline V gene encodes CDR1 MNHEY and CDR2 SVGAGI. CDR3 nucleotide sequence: TGTGCCAGCAGCGGGGACAGGGGCGCTCAGCCCCAGCATTTT. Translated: CASSGDRGAQPQHF.

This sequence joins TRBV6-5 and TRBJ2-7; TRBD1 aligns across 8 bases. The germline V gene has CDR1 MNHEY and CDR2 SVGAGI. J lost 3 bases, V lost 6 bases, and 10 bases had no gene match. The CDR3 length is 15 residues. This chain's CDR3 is CASREPGQAIYEQYF. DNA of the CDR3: TGTGCCAGCAGGGAGCCGGGACAGGCGATCTACGAGCAGTACTTC.

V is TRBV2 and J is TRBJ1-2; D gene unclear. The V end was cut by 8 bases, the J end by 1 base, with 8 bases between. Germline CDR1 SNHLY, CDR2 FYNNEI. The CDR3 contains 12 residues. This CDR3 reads CASLANNYGYTF. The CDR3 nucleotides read TGTGCCAGCCTGGCCAATAACTATGGCTACACCTTC.

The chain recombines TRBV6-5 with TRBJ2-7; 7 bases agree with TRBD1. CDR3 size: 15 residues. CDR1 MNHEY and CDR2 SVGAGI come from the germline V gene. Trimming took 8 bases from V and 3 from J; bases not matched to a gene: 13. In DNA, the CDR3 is TGTGCCAGCCGAGAGGGGGCTGGATTGGGCTACGAGCAGTACTTC. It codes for CASREGAGLGYEQYF.

The CDR3: CASSRTSGSTDTQYF. DNA for the CDR3: TGTGCCAGCAGTAGGACTAGCGGGAGCACAGATACGCAGTATTTT. This chain links TRBV6-4 with TRBJ2-3; TRBD2 aligns across 11 bases. Trimming at V came to 5 bases and at J to 0 bases, leaving 1 base not matched to a gene. The CDR3 is made up of 15 amino acids. CDR1 MRHNA and CDR2 SNTAGT come from the germline V gene.

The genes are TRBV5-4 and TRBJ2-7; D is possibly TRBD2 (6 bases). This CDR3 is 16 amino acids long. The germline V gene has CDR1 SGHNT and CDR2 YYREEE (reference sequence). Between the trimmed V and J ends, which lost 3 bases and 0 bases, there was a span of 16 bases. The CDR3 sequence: CASSSGLGEVSYEQYF. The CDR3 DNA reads TGTGCCAGCAGCTCCGGGTTGGGGGAGGTCTCCTACGAGCAGTACTTC.